This T cell receptor (beta chain) was sequenced in a study of T cell clusters in autoimmune cytopenias. TRB was amplified by touch-down multiplex PCR, primer pools A and B combined. TCRdb reprocessed the multiplex PCR reads and reports one entry per CDR3 protein, with no DNA. In all, the sample yields fewer than 3,000 distinct CDR3 sequences. Each sample's input was approximately 0.25 ug genomic DNA, 38,000 or so genome equivalents. Comment on this clonotype: Antigen: not known.

Germline V lookup: CDR1 SGHAT, CDR2 FQNNGV. The CDR3 has 13 amino acids. Regarding the study as a whole: Functional roles of the in silico T cell clusters still await experimental validation. TRB repertoire shifts in secondary cytopenia and chronic lymphocytic leukemia mostly reflected lymphoma, not autoimmunity.

This rearrangement joins TRBV11-2 to TRBJ2-7; the D call from TCRdb, TRBD1, cannot be confirmed without DNA. The sequenced sample was peripheral blood. The TCR originated in a human donor with an autoimmune cytopenia or autoimmune hepatitis (not recorded which). The CDR3 loop is CASRGAGAYEQYF.